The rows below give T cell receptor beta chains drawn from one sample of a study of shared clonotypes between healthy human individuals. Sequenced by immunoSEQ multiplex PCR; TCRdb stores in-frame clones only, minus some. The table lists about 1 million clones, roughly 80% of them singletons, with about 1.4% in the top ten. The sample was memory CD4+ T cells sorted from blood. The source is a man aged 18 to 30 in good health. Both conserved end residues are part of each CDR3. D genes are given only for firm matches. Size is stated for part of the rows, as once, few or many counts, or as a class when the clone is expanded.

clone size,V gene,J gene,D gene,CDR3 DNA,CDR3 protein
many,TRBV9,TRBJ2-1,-,TGTGCCAGCAGCCCCGGGCCCACGGCCAATGAGCAGTTCTTC,CASSPGPTANEQFF
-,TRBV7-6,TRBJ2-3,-,TGTGCCAGCAGCGGGGGCACAGATACGCAGTATTTT,CASSGGTDTQYF
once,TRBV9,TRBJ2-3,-,TGTGCCAGCAGCGTAGGGGTGACGATTAGTTCAGATACGCAGTATTTT,CASSVGVTISSDTQYF
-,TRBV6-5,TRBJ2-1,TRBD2,TGTGCCAGCAGCGGTCTAGCGGGGTACAATGAGCAGTTCTTC,CASSGLAGYNEQFF
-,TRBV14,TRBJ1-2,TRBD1,TGTGCCAGCAGTCCGGGACAGGGAGGCTATGGCTACACCTTC,CASSPGQGGYGYTF
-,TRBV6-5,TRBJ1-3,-,TGTGCCAGCAGTTACGATAGGGCATCTGGAAACACCATATATTTT,CASSYDRASGNTIYF
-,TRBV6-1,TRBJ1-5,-,TGTGCCAGCAGTGAAGCGGGAGGAGGAGGTCAGCCCCAGCATTTT,CASSEAGGGGQPQHF
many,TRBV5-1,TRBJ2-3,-,TGCGCCAGCAGCTGGAGGGCAGCAGATACGCAGTATTTT,CASSWRAADTQYF
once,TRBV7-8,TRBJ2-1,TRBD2,TGTGCCAGCAGCTTAGGCGGGGGGACCTACAATGAGCAGTTCTTC,CASSLGGGTYNEQFF
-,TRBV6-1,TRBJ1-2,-,TGTGCCAGCAGTGACCCGTATAGGGACACTGGCTACACCTTC,CASSDPYRDTGYTF
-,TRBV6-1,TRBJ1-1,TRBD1,TGTGCCAGCAGCCCCGGGACAGGGGGCGGACCTGAAGCTTTCTTT,CASSPGTGGGPEAFF
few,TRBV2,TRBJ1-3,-,TGTGCCAGCAGTACACCGGGACGGGGGGGAAACACCATATATTTT,CASSTPGRGGNTIYF
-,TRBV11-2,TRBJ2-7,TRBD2,TGTGCCAGCAGCTCGTCTAGCGGCAGCTCCTACGAGCAGTACTTC,CASSSSSGSSYEQYF
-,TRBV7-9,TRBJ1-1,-,TGTGCCAGCAGCCGCGGACAGACGAACACTGAAGCTTTCTTT,CASSRGQTNTEAFF
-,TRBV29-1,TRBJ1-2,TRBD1,TGCAGCGTTGGGGACAGAGCTAGTGGCTACACCTTC,CSVGDRASGYTF
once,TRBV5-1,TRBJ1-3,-,TGCGCCAGCAGCGACGTCGGGGCGCGGGTGTCTGGAAACACCATATATTTT,CASSDVGARVSGNTIYF
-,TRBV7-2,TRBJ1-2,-,TGTGCCAGCAGCCCCATCAGGGGAAAGGATGGCTACACCTTC,CASSPIRGKDGYTF
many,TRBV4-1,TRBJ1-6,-,TGCGCCAGCAGCCAAACGACCCTTAATTCACCCCTCCACTTT,CASSQTTLNSPLHF
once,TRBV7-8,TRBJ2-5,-,TGTGCCAGCCGGCTACAAGAGACCCAGTACTTC,CASRLQETQYF
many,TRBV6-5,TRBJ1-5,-,TGTGCCTCCAGTCAAAAGGGGAATCAGCCCCAGCATTTT,CASSQKGNQPQHF
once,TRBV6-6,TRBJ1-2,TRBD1,TGTGCCAGCAGTTCATCCGGGACAGGAAATTATGGCTACACCTTC,CASSSSGTGNYGYTF
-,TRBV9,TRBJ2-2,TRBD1,TGTGCCAGCAGCGTGGGATGGGACAGGGAGTACACCGGGGAGCTGTTTTTT,CASSVGWDREYTGELFF
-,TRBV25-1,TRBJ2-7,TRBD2,TGTGCCAGCAGTGAAGCCCCAGCGGGAGGCCTCTACGAGCAGTACTTC,CASSEAPAGGLYEQYF
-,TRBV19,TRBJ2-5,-,TGTGCCAGTAGTAAAGGGGTTCGGGAGACCCAGTACTTC,CASSKGVRETQYF
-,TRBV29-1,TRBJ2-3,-,TGCAGCGGGACACTCACAGATACGCAGTATTTT,CSGTLTDTQYF
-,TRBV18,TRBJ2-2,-,TGTGCCAGCTTTCGAGGTGGCAGTAACACCGGGGAGCTGTTTTTT,CASFRGGSNTGELFF
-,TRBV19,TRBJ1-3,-,TGTGCCAGTAGTATAGGAGCTGGCGGAAACACCATATATTTT,CASSIGAGGNTIYF
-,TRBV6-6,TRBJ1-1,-,TGTGCCAGCAGACCTAACAGGGATAGTACTGAAGCTTTCTTT,CASRPNRDSTEAFF
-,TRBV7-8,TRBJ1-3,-,TGTGCCAGCAGCCTAGATACAGGGTTTGGAAACACCATATATTTT,CASSLDTGFGNTIYF
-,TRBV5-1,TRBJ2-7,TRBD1,TGCGCCAGCAGCTACACTACGGGGACAGGGGCCGACGAGCAGTACTTC,CASSYTTGTGADEQYF
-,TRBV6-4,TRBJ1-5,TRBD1,TGTGCCAGCAGTTTCTTAGACAGGGCTGGCAATCAGCCCCAGCATTTT,CASSFLDRAGNQPQHF
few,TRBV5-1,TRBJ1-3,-,TGCGCCAGCAGCTTGGATTCGAGGGCCAGCTCTGGAAACACCATATATTTT,CASSLDSRASSGNTIYF
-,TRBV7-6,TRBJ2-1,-,TGTGCCAGCAGCTTAGGTCAGGGGATCAATGAGCAGTTCTTC,CASSLGQGINEQFF
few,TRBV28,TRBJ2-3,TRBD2,TGTGCCAGCAGTCTGCCGGCTAGCGGGGGGCAGTATTTT,CASSLPASGGQYF
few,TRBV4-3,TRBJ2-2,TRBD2,TGCGCCAGCAGCCGCCGACTAGCGGGAGGGGTAGACACCGGGGAGCTGTTTTTT,CASSRRLAGGVDTGELFF
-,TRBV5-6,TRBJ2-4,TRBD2,TGTGCCAGCACCATAGCGGGGTACAAAAACATTCAGTACTTC,CASTIAGYKNIQYF
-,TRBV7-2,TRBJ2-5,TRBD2,TGTGCCAGCAGCTCTTCACTAGCGGGAGGGCCTTGGGAGACCCAGTACTTC,CASSSSLAGGPWETQYF
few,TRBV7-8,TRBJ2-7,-,TGTGCCAGCAGCTTAGCCAGCGGCGCTCCTAGAGAGCAGTACTTC,CASSLASGAPREQYF
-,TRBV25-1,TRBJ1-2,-,TGTGCCAGCAGCCTGGACGGGGGCCATGGCTACACCTTC,CASSLDGGHGYTF
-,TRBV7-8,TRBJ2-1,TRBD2,TGTGCCAGCAGCTGGACTAGCGGGAGTATCAATGAGCAGTTCTTC,CASSWTSGSINEQFF
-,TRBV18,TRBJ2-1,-,TGTGCCAGCTCATCACCTAACGGAGAAAATGAGCAGTTCTTC,CASSSPNGENEQFF
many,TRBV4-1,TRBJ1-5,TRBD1,TGCGCCAGCAGCCAATTGGACAGGGTTAATCAGCCCCAGCATTTT,CASSQLDRVNQPQHF
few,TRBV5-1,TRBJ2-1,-,TGCGCCAGCAGCCCCCTGGGGGTCCGCAATGAGCAGTTCTTC,CASSPLGVRNEQFF
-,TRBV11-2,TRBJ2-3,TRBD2,TGTGCCAGCAGCCCCCTAAGCGGGAGAAGAACAGATACGCAGTATTTT,CASSPLSGRRTDTQYF
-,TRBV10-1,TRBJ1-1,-,TGCGCCAGCAGGGTGGGACTGAACACTGAAGCTTTCTTT,CASRVGLNTEAFF
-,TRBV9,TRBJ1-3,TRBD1,TGTGCCAGCAGCGTGCAGACAGGGGTTGGAAACACCATATATTTT,CASSVQTGVGNTIYF
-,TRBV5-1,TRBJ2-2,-,TGCGCCAGCAGCTTGGCGCCGGGCCCCAACACCGGGGAGCTGTTTTTT,CASSLAPGPNTGELFF
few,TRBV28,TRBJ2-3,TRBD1,TGTGCCAGCAGTTTATCGGGTCAGGGGGCGGGGGATACGCAGTATTTT,CASSLSGQGAGDTQYF
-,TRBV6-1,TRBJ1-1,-,TGTGCCAGCAGTGCGACGAGGGGGGCGGCTGAAGCTTTCTTT,CASSATRGAAEAFF
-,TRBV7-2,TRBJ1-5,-,TGTGCCAGCAGCTCAAGTATTGGGCGCTCCCAGCCCCAGCATTTT,CASSSSIGRSQPQHF